The clone carrying this T cell receptor beta chain was observed many times. Germline CDR1 DFQATT, CDR2 SNEGSKA (reference sequence). This CDR3 contains 12 residues. The trim removed 3 bases at V and 7 bases at J, leaving 4 bases unmatched. Investigators amplified TCR beta CDR3 regions from RNA transcripts. The authors performed first-round RT-PCR with HTBI primers and then a second-round multiplex PCR. TCRdb re-analysed the multiplex PCR reads in MiXCR, keeping a single row per CDR3 protein. The data show some 750,000 distinct CDR3 sequences, with 35% to 50% seen just once and less than 55% held by the top ten. This record belongs to a study of Graves' ophthalmopathy and Graves' hyperthyroidism.

This rearrangement joins TRBV20-1 to TRBJ2-7; TRBD1 aligns across 9 bases. This receptor was obtained from an adult man with Graves' ophthalmopathy. The sequenced sample was peripheral blood. CDR3 coding DNA: TGCAGTGCTAGGACAGGGGGAAGGGAGCAGTACTTC. Amino acid sequence: CSARTGGREQYF.